This entry concerns a single T cell receptor beta chain. Its antigen target is currently unknown. No much larger clonotype is one base removed from it; base qualities were not supplied. The cohort comprised some 700 healthy bone marrow donors. At the time of sampling, every cohort member was nominally healthy, though immune exposures that went unrecorded were likely present. The donor was CMV seropositive and belonged to the group of 250 to 350 seropositive cohort members. A peripheral blood sample was provided by each donor, and peripheral blood mononuclear cells were used for TCR beta sequencing. Genomic DNA extraction from the blood cell samples was performed with the Qiagen DNeasy Blood Extraction Kit. Library construction relied on the immunoSEQ multiplex PCR assay. The multiplex PCR relied on a mix of 60 forward primers for TCR Vbeta segments and 13 reverse primers for TCR Jbeta segments. Amplification of the CDR3 region of rearranged TCR beta genes was performed with a multiplex PCR assay on genomic DNA. The amplified TCR beta libraries were sequenced on the Illumina HiSeq System as 87-base-pair reads. The source study handled its data this way. Across the 600 to 700 repertoires, a later analysis counted some 81 million unique TCR beta chains, some 11 million of which were shared by at least two donors. A nearest-neighbor algorithm error-corrected the raw reads and collapsed the reads into unique sequences, merging closely related sequences to remove PCR and sequencing errors. To assign V, D and J gene segments, CDR3 sequences were aligned to IMGT reference sequences. Each retained sequence needed at least a six-nucleotide match to both a V gene segment and a J gene segment. A rearrangement counted as productive if the CDR3 had no stop codons and remained in frame with V and J, and every other rearrangement counted as non-productive. Following IMGT convention, CDR3 was defined as the stretch from the second conserved V-encoded cysteine up to the conserved J-encoded phenylalanine. In an earlier analysis of 500 to 650 of the donors, sequences lacking an unambiguous match to a single V gene segment were excluded. An earlier analysis of fewer than 750 of the donors classified V segments as functional when productive rearrangements were above 56.7% and as segregating when the standard deviation between donors was above 5%. To diagnose cytomegalovirus status from the catalog of TCR beta chain sequences, a statistical classification framework was built. In a later analysis, V and J genes were assigned by comparing TCR nucleotide sequences against IMGT/GENE-DB human TR gene sequences. Using the TCRdist pipeline, a later analysis assigned CDR3 sequences along with most-parsimonious VDJ recombination scenarios. In a later analysis, every TCR beta chain was defined by the combination of its CDR3 amino acid sequence and its V-gene family, and reads without a unique V-gene family were dropped. As a way to deal with suspected cross-contamination and a sequencing artifact, a later analysis dropped hundreds of nucleotide sequences that were highly shared and had low generation probability. A later analysis calculated a clonal expansion index for each public chain from normalized within-repertoire ranks of inferred template counts. Generation probabilities in a later analysis came from a VDJ recombination model fitted to out-of-frame rearrangements, and those results were checked against IGoR. A later analysis scored TCR-TCR, TCR-HLA and TCR-CMV co-occurrence with hypergeometric tests, applying a repertoire-size bias correction to TCR pairs. To estimate false discovery rates, a later analysis permuted the HLA or CMV assignments 20 times. In a later analysis, co-occurring TCRs were grouped using DBSCAN, and TCRdist sequence similarity was added for clustering within HLA-allele-positive subsets. For co-occurrence clustering, repertoires with fewer than 30,000 or more than 120,000 public chains were excluded, along with roughly 5 repertoires with anomalous nucleotide sharing. Held by TCRdb, this immuneACCESS table contains in-frame sequences only and omits some clones. Under half of the omission traces to an unresolved V gene where checked; the cause of the rest is unknown. V and J calls plus clone size are reproduced from that table; the DNA served to infer D and trimming. In all, the sample holds around 110,000 clones, and approximately 80% of those were seen once. The ten most abundant clones make up roughly a fifth of the sample.

The germline V gene yields SGDLS for CDR1 and YYNGEE for CDR2. V and J lose 0 bases and 5 bases, and a span of 8 bases separates them. The cysteine opens and the phenylalanine closes a CDR3 of 13 amino acids. Only the CDR3 region is kept as DNA, spanning 39 bases read in frame from base 1. The sample comes from a study of cytomegalovirus exposure and HLA in healthy donors (dated by TCRdb to 2016 to 2017). Study-level background: An earlier analysis of approximately 640 of the donors reported 250 to 300 Gb of sequence data and some 120 million unique TCR beta sequences from 190 million or so T cells. Five DR-DQ haplotypes were treated as single units for association and clustering because of strong linkage in the cohort. Besides the first cohort of under 700 subjects, a separate validation cohort made up of roughly 120 different subjects was used. The T cell repertoires of about 700 subjects were profiled by immunosequencing and related to cytomegalovirus serostatus. High-throughput TCR immunosequencing, statistical association of individual TCRs with disease status, and machine learning were combined to predict cytomegalovirus infection status. Alongside the repertoire data, information on donor age, sex, ethnicity and CMV serostatus was compiled. An early release that covered approximately 600 HLA-typed donors contained around 300 gigabases of sequencing data and roughly 84 million unique TCR sequences. The aim of the study was to test whether cataloging public T cell receptors could identify signatures of past pathogen exposure. Among some 400 genotyped donors of the cohort, an average of roughly 230,000 unique TCR beta nucleotide sequences was sequenced per donor, of which 15% to 20% were non-productive. To study patterns of TCR occurrence, a later analysis re-analyzed previously published TCR beta repertoires from 500 to 850 donors and added high-resolution HLA genotyping. The number of donors typed differed by locus, with about 620-630 for A, B, C, DRB1 and DQB1, 522 for DQA1, 600 to 610 for DPA1, and 472 for DPB1. All discovery cohort repertoires had been generated on a single sequencing platform. An earlier analysis of roughly 600 of the donors used high-throughput TCR beta sequencing to judge whether each TCR beta V gene segment behaved as functional or pseudogenic. Rather than drawing on any new phenotypic data, the later analysis identified candidate immune exposures from TCR beta sequences and the way those sequences occurred across donors. The genetic ancestry cluster associated with self-reported Caucasian donors included over 80% of the 300 to 400 genotyped donors. A later genetic analysis used genome-wide SNP genotypes for about 60% of the roughly 700 donors, treating that subset as a discovery cohort. Both class I and class II loci were covered by HLA typing, at four-digit resolution. General conclusions and limits of the study: Strong co-occurrence of HLA alleles, especially DR and DQ, made assigning TCR associations to individual alleles difficult. Some IMGT-functional V segments, including TRBV6-2 and TRBV6-3, could not be distinguished by the 87-base-pair reads and were therefore excluded. According to the authors, the approach could potentially be generalized to other disease states and immunological phenotypes. In a later analysis, most CMV-associated TCR beta chains were found to appear HLA-restricted, with HLA associations seemingly driven largely by CMV exposure. A further reported finding was that TCR beta sequences accurately predicted the HLA-A and HLA-B alleles for most subjects in the first cohort. The earlier analysis of about 600 of the donors excluded seventeen rarely observed V segments, including chromosome 9 orphons, because counts were too low. Specific HLA alleles were associated with about 17,000 TCR beta sequences at a false discovery rate of 0.05 in a later analysis. A later analysis reported that several top co-occurrence clusters appeared linked to parvovirus B19, influenza, CMV and Epstein-Barr virus. In vitro tests confirmed that a few of the cytomegalovirus-associated TCR beta chains recognize cytomegalovirus antigens. The study gave a list of more than 150 TCR beta chains associated with cytomegalovirus. Linkage disequilibrium might explain the correlated functional status among segregating V segments, but an unknown experimental factor could not be excluded. In an earlier analysis of around 600 of the donors, most TCR beta V segments appeared in productive rearrangements about 87% or about 30% of the time, broadly matching IMGT annotations. Immune exposure information for the cohort was limited to CMV serostatus. Presence/absence analyses assumed roughly uniform sequencing depth across donors, an assumption that may not hold. V-gene and J-gene trimming of TCR beta chains was associated with a missense DCLRE1C variant in a later genetic analysis, and the association was replicated in an independent cohort. A later analysis found that HLA-associated TCR beta chains were more clonally expanded and had lower generation probabilities than equally common non-associated chains. Because some donors lacked HLA typing at each locus, the association tests relied only on the typed subset. A cluster of highly shared sequence variants was judged likely to be a technical artifact of the sequencing pipeline. This cohort had only TCR beta chains sequenced, and the lack of alpha or paired-chain data limited which features could be detected. In a later analysis, the rate of TCR association differed among HLA loci, with DRB1 alleles having the most associated TCRs and HLA-C alleles having the fewest. While some public TCRs were present in many individuals, most TCR sequences turned up only very rarely across donors. Compared with the roughly 710-donor mean, donors in an Asian-associated ancestry cluster had fewer N-insertions in productive TCRs, according to a later genetic analysis. The classifier was reported to diagnose cytomegalovirus status with high specificity and sensitivity in both the original cohort and the validation cohort.

This sequence originates from a man aged 25-45 years in good health and CMV-seropositive. The chain couples TRBV9 to TRBJ1-2; TRBD1 is a weak D gene call, 5 bases matching. Sample: PBMCs. This receptor has the CDR3 CASSVGTKYGYTF. The bases are TGTGCCAGCAGCGTAGGGACAAAATATGGCTACACCTTC. The full variable domain, completed from the reference TRBV9 and TRBJ1-2 proteins outside the CDR3, reads DSGVTQTPKHLITATGQRVTLRCSPRSGDLSVYWYQQSLDQGLQFLIQYYNGEERAKGNILERFSAQQFPDLHSELNLSSLELGDSALYFCASSVGTKYGYTFGSGTRLTVV.